Below are 26 T cell receptor beta chains sequenced from a single sample in a study of T-cell memory formation after mild COVID-19. TCRdb used MiXCR to reprocess the 5' RACE reads, holding one entry per CDR3 protein. The sample consists of roughly 300,000 distinct CDR3 sequences, 7% to 10% of them appearing once. Specimen: PBMCs or a T cell subset sorted from them (not recorded which). Source of these receptors: a man younger than 30 who had mild COVID-19 (a few samples of this study predate the infection). Cell type and time point are not known.

V is TRBV20-1 and J is TRBJ1-2, with unresolved D. This CDR3 region has 12 residues. CDR1 and CDR2 (germline): DFQATT, SNEGSKA (reference sequence). Trimming took off 6 bases at V and 6 bases at J, with 14 bases between the two ends. Here the CDR3 DNA reads TGCAGTGCCGCGGTCGGCTGGGATGGCTACACCTTC. Its protein is CSAAVGWDGYTF.

This clonotype appeared a few times. This sequence joins TRBV7-9 and TRBJ2-7; D call uncertain. Deletions cut 5 bases from V and 3 bases from J, with 8 bases between. The CDR3 totals 12 residues. The germline gives CDR1 SEHNR, CDR2 FQNEAQ (reference sequence). CDR3 nucleotide sequence: TGTGCCAGCAGCCCCCCCAACTACGAGCAGTACTTC. It is translated as CASSPPNYEQYF. The entire variable domain, with the rest obtained from reference TRBV7-9 and TRBJ2-7, is as follows: DTGVSQNPRHKITKRGQNVTFRCDPISEHNRLYWYRQTLGQGPEFLTYFQNEAQLEKSRLLSDRFSAERPKGSFSTLEIQRTEQGDSAMYLCASSPPNYEQYFGPGTRLTVT.

This clonotype turned up a few times. This chain links TRBV11-3 with TRBJ2-1, with D possibly TRBD2 on 6 matching bases. The V end was cut by 7 bases, the J end by 4 bases, with 17 bases between. The CDR3 contains 15 residues. The germline V gene encodes CDR1 SGHNT and CDR2 YENEEA. The CDR3 DNA reads as TGTGCCAGCACCCAAGGTGGGACTGGATACAATGAGCAGTTCTTC. It encodes CASTQGGTGYNEQFF.

The sample holds many counts of this clonotype. The chain combines TRBV12-3 or TRBV12-4 with TRBJ2-3; unclear D gene. The V and J ends lost 3 bases and 2 bases respectively, with 6 bases between them. The CDR3 totals 13 residues. The CDR3 bases are TGTGCCAGCAGTTTCTACTTCACAGATACGCAGTATTTT. Translating gives CASSFYFTDTQYF.

This clonotype occurred a few times. V is TRBV5-1 and J is TRBJ2-1; a weak D match, TRBD1 (5 bases). This CDR3 region has 15 residues. Trimming cost V 0 bases and J 7 bases, with 14 bases left between them. Germline V gene sequence: CDR1 SGHRS, CDR2 YFSETQ. CDR3 bases: TGCGCCAGCAGCTTGGATCGGGCCGGACAAAATGAGCAGTTCTTC. Its protein is CASSLDRAGQNEQFF. The full variable domain, rest sourced from reference TRBV5-1 and TRBJ2-1, is KAGVTQTPRYLIKTRGQQVTLSCSPISGHRSVSWYQQTPGQGLQFLFEYFSETQRNKGNFPGRFSGRQFSNSRSEMNVSTLELGDSALYLCASSLDRAGQNEQFFGPGTRLTVL.

The CDR3 here is CASGGRENTGELFF. The CDR3 DNA sequence: TGTGCCAGCGGGGGACGGGAGAACACCGGGGAGCTGTTTTTT. The chain is built from TRBV6-5 and TRBJ2-2; D possibly matches TRBD1 or TRBD2 (5 bases each). This CDR3 contains 14 residues. V lost 8 bases and J lost 1, with 11 bases in between. Germline V CDR1 and CDR2: MNHEY, SVGAGI.

This clonotype was observed a few times. J is TRBJ1-1 and V is TRBV20-1, with TRBD1 matching over 8 bases. The CDR3 totals 17 residues. CDR1 and CDR2 (germline): DFQATT, SNEGSKA (reference sequence). The junction had 15 bases not matched to a gene; V was cut back by 6 bases and J by 0 bases. In DNA form, the CDR3 reads TGCAGTGCCTATCTAGCCGGGACAGGAAGAATGAACACTGAAGCTTTCTTT. Protein product: CSAYLAGTGRMNTEAFF.

J is TRBJ1-1 and V is TRBV12-3 or TRBV12-4; tentatively, D is TRBD1 (6 bases). Trimming removed 6 bases at V and 1 base at J, with 15 bases between. The CDR3 runs 15 residues. The CDR3: CASSPIQGGNTEAFF. CDR3 nucleotide sequence: TGTGCCAGCAGCCCTATACAGGGTGGGAACACTGAAGCTTTCTTT.

The gene calls are TRBV4-1 and TRBJ1-5; unclear D gene. The CDR3 runs 14 residues. The V end was cut by 3 bases, the J end by 0 bases, with 6 bases between. Germline V lookup: CDR1 MGHRA, CDR2 YSYEKL. The CDR3, as DNA: TGCGCCAGCAGCCAGCCTGATAGCAATCAGCCCCAGCATTTT. Translating gives CASSQPDSNQPQHF.

There are a few counts of this clonotype. V is TRBV6-6 and J is TRBJ1-2, with D maybe TRBD1 (5 bases). The CDR3 contains 12 residues. The ends were cut back, 7 bases at V and 7 bases at J, with 13 bases in the middle. Germline lookup yields CDR1 MNHNY and CDR2 SVGAGI (reference sequence). The CDR3 here is CASTDQGFGYTF. Here the CDR3 DNA reads TGTGCCAGCACTGATCAGGGTTTTGGCTACACCTTC.

This clonotype was counted many times. The V gene is TRBV7-2, the J gene TRBJ1-6, with D perhaps TRBD1 (6 bases). This CDR3 comprises 16 residues. Deletions cut 4 bases from V and 4 bases from J, with 14 bases between. CDR1 SGHTA and CDR2 FQGNSA come from the germline V gene. CDR3 protein: CASSSPGQIYNSPLHF. The CDR3 DNA is TGTGCCAGCAGCTCCCCGGGACAAATTTATAATTCACCCCTCCACTTT.

This clonotype was detected a few times. V usage is TRBV20-1 and J usage is TRBJ2-1; D call uncertain. There are 13 residues in the CDR3. With 0 bases removed from V and 5 bases from J, the gap between germline ends came to 8 bases. From germline, CDR1 is DFQATT and CDR2 SNEGSKA (reference sequence). The CDR3 sequence is CSARDRQDNEQFF. The CDR3 bases are TGCAGTGCTAGAGATCGGCAGGACAATGAGCAGTTCTTC.

This clonotype was picked up a small number of times. The chain uses TRBV20-1 and TRBJ2-2; D gene ambiguous. The germline CDR1 and CDR2 sequences are DFQATT and SNEGSKA (reference sequence). The V and J ends lost 5 bases and 5 bases respectively, with 12 bases between them. This CDR3 is built from 13 residues. In DNA form, the CDR3 reads TGCAGTGCTGAACGGACGGAAACCGGGGAGCTGTTTTTT. Translating gives CSAERTETGELFF.

V gene TRBV5-5 combines with J gene TRBJ2-5; the D gene could be TRBD1 or TRBD2 (5 bases each). The V and J ends lost 6 bases and 4 bases respectively, with 13 bases between them. There are 13 residues in the CDR3. CDR1 is SGHKS and CDR2 is YYEKEE in the germline V gene (reference sequence). CDR3 region: CASNRDLGETQYF. CDR3 in DNA: TGTGCCAGCAACCGGGACCTGGGAGAGACCCAGTACTTC.

This clonotype was seen many times. The genes are TRBV3-1 and TRBJ1-5; no clear D. V dropped 2 bases and J dropped 4 bases, with 3 bases sitting between them. Germline CDR1 reads LGHDT; CDR2 reads YNNKEL (reference sequence). This CDR3 contains 12 residues. The CDR3 DNA follows: TGTGCCAGCAGCCAACTGAATCAGCCCCAGCATTTT. As protein: CASSQLNQPQHF.

This clonotype was seen at least ten times. The chain recombines TRBV29-1 with TRBJ2-1; 7 bases match TRBD2. Germline V CDR1 and CDR2: SQVTM, ANQGSEA. V dropped 7 bases and J dropped 9; count of bases not matched to a gene: 9. This CDR3 comprises 12 residues. The CDR3 DNA follows: TGCAGCGGGGGGGTAGCGGGCAGTGAGCAGTTCTTC. Encoded protein: CSGGVAGSEQFF.

This clonotype has a handful of counts. The V gene is TRBV7-2, the J gene TRBJ2-7; TRBD1 matches 7 bases. CDR1 is SGHTA and CDR2 is FQGNSA in the germline V gene. Trimming at V came to 5 bases and at J to 3 bases, leaving 7 bases not matched to a gene. The CDR3 totals 14 residues. CDR3 sequence reads: CASSPRQGIYEQYF. CDR3 coding DNA: TGTGCCAGCAGCCCTCGACAGGGAATCTACGAGCAGTACTTC.

The chain links TRBV11-3 to TRBJ2-2; 11 bases fit TRBD2. The CDR3 runs 18 residues. CDR1 SGHNT and CDR2 YENEEA come from the germline V gene. Trimming at V came to 5 bases and at J to 7 bases, leaving 15 bases not matched to a gene. In DNA form, the CDR3 reads TGTGCCAGCAGCCCCCGCGGATCTAGCGGGGGGTCCCTCGGGGAGCTGTTTTTT. Amino acid sequence: CASSPRGSSGGSLGELFF.

The rearrangement uses TRBV4-3 and TRBJ2-3; 11 nucleotides align to TRBD2. Germline-derived CDR1 and CDR2 are LGHNA and YSLEER. The junction had 4 bases not matched to a gene; V was cut back by 0 bases and J by 2 bases. This CDR3 comprises 17 residues. DNA of the CDR3: TGCGCCAGCAGCCAAGAGTCGGGACTAGCGGCCACAGATACGCAGTATTTT. Its translation: CASSQESGLAATDTQYF.

V gene TRBV14 combines with J gene TRBJ1-1; TRBD1 might be the D (6 bases). Trimming removed 6 bases at V and 11 bases at J, with 19 bases between. Germline V gene data show CDR1 as SGHDN and CDR2 as FVKESK. The CDR3 extends over 13 amino acids. In nucleotides, the CDR3 is TGTGCCAGCAGGCGGGACATCATCGGGGCGGCTTTCTTT. This sequence encodes CASRRDIIGAAFF.

The chain uses TRBV12-3 or TRBV12-4 and TRBJ1-5; no definite D call. Trimming took off 6 bases at V and 6 bases at J, with 9 bases between the two ends. The CDR3 sequence is 12 residues long. In DNA, the CDR3 is TGTGCCAGCAGCACTACAGTTCAGCCCCAGCATTTT. The encoded protein is CASSTTVQPQHF.

Many counts were recorded for this clonotype. The chain uses TRBV20-1 and TRBJ1-5; no reliable D call. V was cut by 5 bases and J by 9 bases, with 17 bases left in between. Germline CDR1 and CDR2: DFQATT and SNEGSKA (reference sequence). The CDR3 contains 13 residues. CDR3 sequence reads: CSAHQTDLGPQHF. The CDR3 bases are TGCAGTGCTCACCAGACGGACTTGGGGCCCCAGCATTTT.

This clonotype has a single count. The V gene is TRBV12-3 or TRBV12-4, the J gene TRBJ2-7; D might be TRBD2 (6 bases). This CDR3 contains 13 residues. V was trimmed by 8 bases and J by 6 bases, leaving 17 bases between them. The CDR3 loop is CASAVGSGSEQYF. The CDR3 bases are TGTGCCAGCGCCGTCGGCTCCGGGAGCGAGCAGTACTTC.

The chain joins TRBV20-1 to TRBJ2-7; unclear D gene. The CDR3 length is 15 residues. Germline lookup yields CDR1 DFQATT and CDR2 SNEGSKA (reference sequence). Trimming left V 1 base short and J 2 bases short, with 15 bases between. The CDR3: CSARGASGVTYEQYF. CDR3 DNA: TGCAGTGCTAGAGGGGCAAGTGGGGTCACCTACGAGCAGTACTTC.

The chain combines TRBV4-2 with TRBJ2-5, with TRBD2 matching over 10 bases. Trimming cost V 0 bases and J 5 bases; bases outside gene matches: 12. The germline gives CDR1 LGHNA, CDR2 YNFKEQ. This CDR3 contains 18 residues. CDR3 coding DNA: TGTGCCAGCAGCCAAGATAGGAGCGGGGGGGCTAATTTGGAGACCCAGTACTTC. Protein sequence: CASSQDRSGGANLETQYF.

This clonotype was found many times. This chain connects TRBV5-1 to TRBJ1-1, with a possible D match to TRBD1 (6 bases). Germline V gene lookup returns CDR1 SGHRS and CDR2 YFSETQ. This CDR3 contains 14 residues. V lost 3 bases and J 1 base, leaving 10 bases between the germline ends. The CDR3 DNA follows: TGCGCCAGCAGCTACAGGGCTACGAACACTGAAGCTTTCTTT. This sequence encodes CASSYRATNTEAFF.